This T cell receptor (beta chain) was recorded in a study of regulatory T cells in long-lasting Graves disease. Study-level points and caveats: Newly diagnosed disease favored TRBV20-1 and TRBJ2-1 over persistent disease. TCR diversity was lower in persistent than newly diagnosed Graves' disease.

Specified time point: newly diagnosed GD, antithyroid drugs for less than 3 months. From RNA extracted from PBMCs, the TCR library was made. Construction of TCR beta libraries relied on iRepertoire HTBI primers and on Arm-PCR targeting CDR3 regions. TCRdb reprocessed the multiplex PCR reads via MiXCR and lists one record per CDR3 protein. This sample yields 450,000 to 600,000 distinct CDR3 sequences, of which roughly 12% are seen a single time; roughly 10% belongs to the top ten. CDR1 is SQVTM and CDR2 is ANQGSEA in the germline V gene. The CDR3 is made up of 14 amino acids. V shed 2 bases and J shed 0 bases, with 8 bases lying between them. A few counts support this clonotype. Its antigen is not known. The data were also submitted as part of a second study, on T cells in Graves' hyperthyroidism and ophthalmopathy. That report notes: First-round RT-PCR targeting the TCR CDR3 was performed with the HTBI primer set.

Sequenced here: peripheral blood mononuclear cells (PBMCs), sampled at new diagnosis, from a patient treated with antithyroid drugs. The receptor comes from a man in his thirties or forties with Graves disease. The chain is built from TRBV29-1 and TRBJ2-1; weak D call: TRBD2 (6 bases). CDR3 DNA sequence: TGCAGCGTTGAAACCGGGAGCTCCTACAATGAGCAGTTCTTC. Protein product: CSVETGSSYNEQFF.